The next 20 T cell receptor beta chains were all read from a single sample in a study of blood T cell repertoires in COVID-19. Sequenced by immunoSEQ multiplex PCR; TCRdb stores in-frame clones only, minus some. In the table there are about 150,000 clones, roughly four fifths of which are singletons. Sequencing was performed on peripheral blood. These receptors were obtained from an older woman with acute or convalescent COVID-19.

The V gene is TRBV4-1, the J gene TRBJ1-5, with D maybe TRBD1 (6 bases). Germline assignment: CDR1 MGHRA and CDR2 YSYEKL. The CDR3 runs to 16 residues. Trimming took 4 bases from V and 4 from J, leaving 17 bases between them. The CDR3 sequence: CASSLQGPLPNQPQHF. As DNA, the CDR3 is TGCGCCAGCAGCCTCCAGGGGCCCCTCCCAAATCAGCCCCAGCATTTT.

This clone was picked up a small number of times. The gene calls are TRBV6-1 and TRBJ1-5, with unresolved D. Looked up from germline, CDR1 is MNHNS and CDR2 is SASEGT. V was pared by 2 bases and J by 1 base, with 15 bases between. The CDR3 totals 17 residues. CDR3: CASSELVEGRSNQPQHF. CDR3 sequence (DNA): TGTGCCAGCAGTGAATTAGTAGAGGGAAGAAGCAATCAGCCCCAGCATTTT.

The genes are TRBV11-3 and TRBJ2-1, with D perhaps TRBD2 (6 bases). Germline-derived CDR1 and CDR2 are SGHNT and YENEEA. The CDR3 is 15 amino acids. With 1 base removed from V and 5 bases from J, the gap between germline ends came to 12 bases. The CDR3 sequence is CASSLVAGSHNEQFF. The CDR3 nucleotides are TGTGCCAGCAGCTTAGTCGCGGGGTCCCACAATGAGCAGTTCTTC.

V usage is TRBV19 and J usage is TRBJ1-1, with a possible D match to TRBD1 (6 bases). The germline V gene has CDR1 LNHDA and CDR2 SQIVND (reference sequence). Trimming removed 11 bases from V and 3 bases from J, with 19 bases in between. CDR3 length: 14 residues. CDR3 sequence (DNA): TGTGCCTGCCGCCGGACAGCAACGGACACTGAAGCTTTCTTT. It codes for CACRRTATDTEAFF.

As DNA, the CDR3 is TGTGCCAGCACCAGCTCTGGAAACACCATATATTTT. This encodes CASTSSGNTIYF. This sequence joins TRBV6-5 and TRBJ1-3; no definite D call. CDR3 length: 12 residues. The germline CDR1 and CDR2 sequences are MNHEY and SVGAGI. V lost 7 bases and J lost 0, with 4 bases in between.

This chain joins TRBV20-1 and TRBJ1-2, with 8 nucleotides matching TRBD1. The CDR3 totals 15 residues. Germline V gene sequence: CDR1 DFQATT, CDR2 SNEGSKA (reference sequence). J was trimmed by 1 base and V by 3 bases; bases with no gene match: 7. The CDR3 loop is CSASENRGFNYGYTF. CDR3 coding DNA: TGCAGTGCTAGTGAAAACAGGGGGTTTAACTATGGCTACACCTTC.

V is TRBV11-2 and J is TRBJ2-1, with TRBD1 matching 11 bases. CDR3 size: 14 residues. Unmatched junction bases numbered 5, after V lost 3 bases and J lost 10 bases. Germline assignment: CDR1 SGHAT and CDR2 FQNNGV. The CDR3 nucleotides read TGTGCCAGCAGCTTCGGACAGGGGGCGGGGGAGCAGTTCTTC. It translates to CASSFGQGAGEQFF.

The rearrangement uses TRBV30 and TRBJ2-1; 12 positions match TRBD2. This CDR3 comprises 13 residues. Losses at the gene ends were 6 bases for V and 7 bases for J; bases not matched to a gene: 4. The V gene's germline CDR1 is GTSNPN and CDR2 SVGIG (reference sequence). The CDR3 sequence is CACRLAGDNEQFF. CDR3 nucleotide sequence: TGTGCCTGCAGACTAGCGGGGGATAATGAGCAGTTCTTC.

CDR3 coding DNA: TGTGCCAGCAGCTTAAATGGGGCGGAGAGAGGCTACACCTTC. Translated, it gives CASSLNGAERGYTF. The V call is TRBV11-2, the J call TRBJ1-2, with D possibly matching TRBD1 (5 bases). CDR1 SGHAT and CDR2 FQNNGV come from the germline V gene. The CDR3 consists of 14 residues. Trimming took 2 bases from V and 8 from J, leaving 15 bases between them.

This chain links TRBV14 with TRBJ2-1, with D uncertain. The germline V gene encodes CDR1 SGHDN and CDR2 FVKESK. V was cut by 4 bases and J by 6 bases, with 16 bases left in between. This CDR3 region has 15 residues. The chain's CDR3 is CASSPLVAVINEQFF. CDR3 coding DNA: TGTGCCAGCAGCCCCCTTGTAGCTGTTATCAATGAGCAGTTCTTC.

The chain has TRBV6-5 and TRBJ2-5; D is undetermined. The CDR3 contains 14 residues. Germline V gene lookup returns CDR1 MNHEY and CDR2 SVGAGI. V lost 8 bases and J lost 5, with 18 bases in between. CDR3 nucleotides: TGTGCCAGCCGCATCCAGAACATGTTGGAGACCCAGTACTTC. Translating it yields CASRIQNMLETQYF.

The V and J genes are TRBV21-1 and TRBJ1-2. TRBV21-1 is classified as a pseudogene. This CDR3 spans 13 amino acids. The CDR3 reads CASSREGNYGYTF. Written as DNA, the CDR3 is TGTGCCAGCAGCAGGGAGGGCAACTATGGCTACACCTTC.

In DNA, the CDR3 is TGTGCCAGCAGCTTAGTCCAGGGATCTCAGTACTTC. This translates into CASSLVQGSQYF. V gene TRBV7-9 combines with J gene TRBJ2-4, with TRBD1 as a possible D gene (5 bases). Trimming removed 1 base from V and 12 bases from J, with 10 bases in between. In germline, CDR1 is SEHNR, CDR2 FQNEAQ (reference sequence). The CDR3 is 12 residues long.

V and J are TRBV28 and TRBJ2-1; 9 bases are a match to TRBD1. The CDR3 length is 15 residues. Germline-derived CDR1 and CDR2 are MDHEN and SYDVKM. J gave up 8 bases and V 6 bases, and 11 bases lay outside the gene matches. In DNA form, the CDR3 reads TGTGCCAGCAGCGATCCCGGGACAGGGTCCGATGAGCAGTTCTTC. It specifies CASSDPGTGSDEQFF. Full variable domain (missing parts from reference TRBV28 and TRBJ2-1): DVKVTQSSRYLVKRTGEKVFLECVQDMDHENMFWYRQDPGLGLRLIYFSYDVKMKEKGDIPEGYSVSREKKERFSLILESASTNQTSMYLCASSDPGTGSDEQFFGPGTRLTVL.

The chain has TRBV6-5 and TRBJ1-3, with D possibly matching TRBD1 (5 bases). The CDR3 spans 14 residues. With 2 bases removed from V and 9 bases from J, the gap between germline ends came to 14 bases. The germline V gene encodes CDR1 MNHEY and CDR2 SVGAGI. CDR3: CASSYTSRDGTIYF. The CDR3 DNA sequence: TGTGCCAGCAGTTACACGTCCAGGGATGGCACCATATATTTT.

The DNA of the CDR3 is TGCGCCAGCAGCTTGGGGGGCCCAGGGAACTATGGCTACACCTTC. Amino acid sequence: CASSLGGPGNYGYTF. The V and J genes are TRBV5-1 and TRBJ1-2, with D possibly TRBD1 on 5 matching bases. This CDR3 contains 15 residues. The germline CDR1 and CDR2 sequences are SGHRS and YFSETQ. Trimming cost V 0 bases and J 2 bases, with 11 bases left between them.

This clone occurred a few times. The genes are TRBV19 and TRBJ1-6, with TRBD1 matching over 7 bases. In germline, CDR1 is LNHDA, CDR2 SQIVND (reference sequence). J lost 10 bases, V lost 3 bases, and 6 bases had no gene match. The CDR3 extends over 14 amino acids. The CDR3 loop reads CASSIRGGRSPLHF. In DNA, the CDR3 is TGTGCCAGTAGTATCAGAGGGGGCAGGTCACCCCTCCACTTT.

The chain carries TRBV7-2 and TRBJ2-1, with 7 bases identical to TRBD1. After removal of 5 bases from V and 5 bases from J, the junction contained 6 bases not matched to a gene. This CDR3 region has 14 residues. Germline V lookup: CDR1 SGHTA, CDR2 FQGNSA. CDR3 amino acids: CASSTTGTDNEQFF. Here the CDR3 DNA reads TGTGCCAGCAGCACAACCGGGACAGACAATGAGCAGTTCTTC.

The chain is built from TRBV6-5 and TRBJ1-4; the D is unclear. Trimming took 3 bases from V and 7 from J, leaving 18 bases between them. CDR1 and CDR2 (germline): MNHEY, SVGAGI. The CDR3 runs to 16 residues. The CDR3 DNA reads as TGTGCCAGCAGTTATCAGCCCGAAGGCGGGAGTGAAAAACTGTTTTTT. It is translated as CASSYQPEGGSEKLFF.

The chain joins TRBV9 to TRBJ1-1, with D possibly matching TRBD1 (6 bases). V was shortened by 0 bases and J by 1 base, with 10 bases between the two germline ends. The CDR3 is made up of 15 amino acids. Germline V gene data show CDR1 as SGDLS and CDR2 as YYNGEE. Here the CDR3 reads CASSVAPTGNTEAFF. Here the CDR3 DNA reads TGTGCCAGCAGCGTAGCCCCGACAGGGAACACTGAAGCTTTCTTT. Together with reference TRBV9 and TRBJ1-1, the CDR3 gives the full variable domain: DSGVTQTPKHLITATGQRVTLRCSPRSGDLSVYWYQQSLDQGLQFLIQYYNGEERAKGNILERFSAQQFPDLHSELNLSSLELGDSALYFCASSVAPTGNTEAFFGQGTRLTVV.